This T cell receptor (beta chain) was recorded in a study of graft-versus-host responses after intestinal transplantation listed by TCRdb under 2021. Broadly, across the study: Multivisceral, liver-intestinal, or isolated intestinal transplants were received by the recipients. All recipients received anti-thymocyte globulin induction followed by maintenance tacrolimus and steroids for approximately 3 years. Graft-versus-host and host-versus-graft alloreactive T cell clones were tracked in the graft, circulation and bone marrow after intestinal transplantation using bulk TCR-beta CDR3 sequencing. To identify alloreactive clones, pre-transplant mixed lymphocyte reaction products were sequenced and compared with unstimulated pre-transplant donor and recipient T cells. The cohort enrolled under 25 intestinal transplant recipients including one retransplant, and a few patients lacking pretransplant specimens were excluded. Donor T cell macrochimerism was defined as a peak of at least 4% donor T cells among recipient peripheral blood mononuclear cells. Rather than going through the commercial service, samples from three later patients were sequenced in-house on an Illumina MiSeq and processed with MiXCR. Overall results and qualifications from the work: In the allografts of patients with donor T cell macrochimerism, GvH to HvG T cell clonal ratios were high. Early after transplant, declines in HvG clones were associated with peak levels of circulating GvH clones. GvH clones were detected in recipient bone marrow, and some appeared earlier in ileal mucosa or blood, consistent with an intestinal mucosal origin. Conclusions were limited by the relatively low number and heterogeneity of intestinal transplant patients.

At the junction V is shortened by 4 bases and J by 6 bases; bases outside the gene matches: 18. The CDR3 spans 17 residues, from the cysteine through the phenylalanine. The only DNA kept is the CDR3, 51 bases in frame from the first base. The germline V gene specifies SGDLS as CDR1 and YYNGEE as CDR2. The sample's time point label, in plain terms: cells obtained before transplantation from donor or recipient. CD3+CD4+ and CD3+CD8+ populations were FACS-sorted from unstimulated pre-transplant donor and recipient cells taken from spleen or lymph nodes. The library was produced with the immunoSEQ multiplex PCR assay. For most patients, genomic DNA was isolated with the Qiagen DNeasy Blood and Tissue Kit and shipped frozen to Adaptive Biotechnologies for TCR sequencing. For most patients, genomic DNA was subjected to high-throughput TCR-beta CDR3 sequencing by Adaptive Biotechnologies. As for how the authors treated the data: TCR sequencing data for around 19 patients were retrieved from Adaptive's ImmunoSEQ software; three other patients were processed with MiXCR and VDJtools. CD4 versus CD8 sorting errors were corrected by removing sequences found in both subsets at a frequency ratio below 5:1. Because the origin of CDR3 nucleotide sequences shared between donor and recipient could not be assigned, those sequences were removed. Alloreactive clones required at least 2-fold expansion over unstimulated cells and minimum CFSE-low frequency of 0.002% (template counts) or 0.001% (read counts). Clones were considered mappable if detected in sequenced pre-transplant spleen, lymph node, or MLR CFSE-low populations of the donor or recipient. Cumulative frequency of alloreactive clones was calculated as a percentage of all sequences weighted by copy number. TCRdb re-hosts the immuneACCESS table, in-frame sequences only. Its copies lack some clones; in the studies checked, an unresolved V gene accounts for under half of them, and the cause for the rest is not known. V, J and clone size reflect that table, while D and trimming were determined from the DNA. For this sample the table gives just under 65,000 clones, of which over 90% were detected only once. Jointly, the top ten make up about 1.7% of the sample.

In the case of this clone: Its specific antigen is unknown. Per-base qualities were not stored, and no clone one base away is much larger.

Source: unstimulated CD8+ T cells sorted from spleen or lymph node cells, taken before transplant. The V and J segments used are TRBV9 and TRBJ2-7; TRBD2 fits 8 bases in the junction. The source of this sequence is a human donor who was the organ donor for an intestinal transplant. The CDR3 protein is CASSNQPGPSGGGEQYF. The DNA reads TGTGCCAGCAGCAATCAACCGGGGCCCAGCGGGGGCGGCGAGCAGTACTTC.